Listed here are 5 T cell receptor beta chains from one sample, sequenced in a study of CD4+ T cells in melanoma (dated by TCRdb to about 2022). The receptor library was made with the immunoSEQ multiplex PCR assay. TCRdb carries this immuneACCESS record with in-frame sequences only. Its versions omit some clonotypes, under half of them owing to an unresolved V gene in the studies checked, with the rest unexplained. The sample contains over 130,000 clones, 92% of them found a single time. In total, the top ten clones hold approximately 1.5% of the sample. The receptors stem from a human donor with melanoma.

This chain joins TRBV7-3 and TRBJ2-3; D is possibly TRBD2 (5 bases). The CDR3 contains 14 residues. Trimming left V 5 bases short and J 0 bases short, with 9 bases between. From germline, CDR1 is SGHTA and CDR2 FQGTGA. As DNA, the CDR3 is TGTGCCAGCAGCCCCGGACTCAGCACAGATACGCAGTATTTT. Translated: CASSPGLSTDTQYF.

The chain couples TRBV7-9 to TRBJ2-3; D is perhaps TRBD2 (6 bases). V lost 5 bases, J lost 6 bases, and 18 bases lay in between. Germline assignment: CDR1 SEHNR and CDR2 FQNEAQ (reference sequence). This CDR3 region has 15 residues. The CDR3 region has the DNA TGTGCCAGCAGCGCCGGGACTCCGGCGTTGGATACGCAGTATTTT. It yields the protein CASSAGTPALDTQYF.

The chain links TRBV19 to TRBJ2-2, with 7 bases fitting TRBD1. This CDR3 region has 12 residues. Per the germline V gene, CDR1 is LNHDA and CDR2 is SQIVND (reference sequence). The J segment lost 6 bases and the V segment lost 6 bases, leaving 1 base of the junction unmatched. CDR3 DNA sequence: TGTGCCAGTAGCACAGGGGCCGGGGAGCTGTTTTTT. Translation gives CASSTGAGELFF.

The chain is built from TRBV4-2 and TRBJ2-3; tentative D call: TRBD2 (6 bases). The V end lost 1 base, the J end lost 0 bases, and 8 bases lay between the germline ends. The CDR3 is 15 amino acids. The V gene's germline CDR1 is LGHNA and CDR2 YNFKEQ. The CDR3 here is CASSQGGTSTDTQYF. In nucleotides, the CDR3 is TGTGCCAGCAGCCAAGGAGGGACTAGCACAGATACGCAGTATTTT.

The chain combines TRBV7-8 with TRBJ1-4; D ambiguous. The V gene lost 1 base and the J gene lost 3 bases, with 15 bases spanning the gap. CDR1 and CDR2 (germline): SGHVS, FQNEAQ. This CDR3 contains 17 residues. DNA of the CDR3: TGTGCCAGCAGCTTAGGAGTCAGCCAGCGGGCTAATGAAAAACTGTTTTTT. Translation: CASSLGVSQRANEKLFF.